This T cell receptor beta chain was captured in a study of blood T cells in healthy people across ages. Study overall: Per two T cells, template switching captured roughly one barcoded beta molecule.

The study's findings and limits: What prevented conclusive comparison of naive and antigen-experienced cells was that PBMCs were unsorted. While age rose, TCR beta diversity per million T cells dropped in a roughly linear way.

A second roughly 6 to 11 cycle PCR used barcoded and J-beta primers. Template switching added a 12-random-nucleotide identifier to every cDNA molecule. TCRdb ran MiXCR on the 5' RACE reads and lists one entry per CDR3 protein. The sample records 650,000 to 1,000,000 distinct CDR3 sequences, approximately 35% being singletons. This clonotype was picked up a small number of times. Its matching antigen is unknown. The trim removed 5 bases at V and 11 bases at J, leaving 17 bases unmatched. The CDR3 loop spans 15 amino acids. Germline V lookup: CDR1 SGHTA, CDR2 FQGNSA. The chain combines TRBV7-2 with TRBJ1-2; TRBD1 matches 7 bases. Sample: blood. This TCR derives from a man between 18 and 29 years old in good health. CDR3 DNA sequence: TGTGCCAGCAGCCCCAACCTCGGACAGGTTACCGGTTACACCTTC. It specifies CASSPNLGQVTGYTF. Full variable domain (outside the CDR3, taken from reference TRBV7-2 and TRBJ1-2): GAGVSQSPSNKVTEKGKDVELRCDPISGHTALYWYRQSLGQGLEFLIYFQGNSAPDKSGLPSDRFSAERTGGSVSTLTIQRTQQEDSAVYLCASSPNLGQVTGYTFGSGTRLTVV.